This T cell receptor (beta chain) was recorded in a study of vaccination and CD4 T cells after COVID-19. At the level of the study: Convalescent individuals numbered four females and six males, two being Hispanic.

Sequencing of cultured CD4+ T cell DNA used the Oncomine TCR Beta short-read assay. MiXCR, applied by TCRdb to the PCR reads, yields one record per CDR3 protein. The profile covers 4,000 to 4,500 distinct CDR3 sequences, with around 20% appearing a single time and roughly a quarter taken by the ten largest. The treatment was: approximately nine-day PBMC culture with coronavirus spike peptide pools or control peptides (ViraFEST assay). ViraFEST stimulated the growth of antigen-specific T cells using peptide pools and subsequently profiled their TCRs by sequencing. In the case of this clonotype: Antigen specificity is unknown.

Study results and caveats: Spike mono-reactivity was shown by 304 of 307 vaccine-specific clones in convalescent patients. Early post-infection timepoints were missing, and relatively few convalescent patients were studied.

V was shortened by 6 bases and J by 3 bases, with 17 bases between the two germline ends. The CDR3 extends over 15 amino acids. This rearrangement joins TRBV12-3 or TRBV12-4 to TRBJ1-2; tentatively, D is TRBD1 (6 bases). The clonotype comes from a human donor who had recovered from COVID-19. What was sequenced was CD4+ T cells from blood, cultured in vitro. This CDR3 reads CASSVRQEFYYGYTF. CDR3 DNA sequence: TGTGCCAGCAGCGTACGACAGGAATTTTACTATGGCTACACCTTC.